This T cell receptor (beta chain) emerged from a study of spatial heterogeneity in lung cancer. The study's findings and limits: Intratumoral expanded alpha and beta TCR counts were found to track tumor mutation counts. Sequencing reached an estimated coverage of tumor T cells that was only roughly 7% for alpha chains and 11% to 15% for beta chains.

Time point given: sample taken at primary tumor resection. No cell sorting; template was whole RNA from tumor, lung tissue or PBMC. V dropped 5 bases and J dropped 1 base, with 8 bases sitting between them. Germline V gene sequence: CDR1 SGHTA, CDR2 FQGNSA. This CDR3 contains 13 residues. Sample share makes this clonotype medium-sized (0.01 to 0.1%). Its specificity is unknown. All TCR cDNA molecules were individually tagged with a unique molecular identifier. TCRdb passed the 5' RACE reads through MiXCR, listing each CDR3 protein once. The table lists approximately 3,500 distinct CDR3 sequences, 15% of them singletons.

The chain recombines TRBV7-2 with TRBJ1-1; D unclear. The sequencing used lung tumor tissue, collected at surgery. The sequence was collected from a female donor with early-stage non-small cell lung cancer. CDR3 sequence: CASSQSRNTEAFF. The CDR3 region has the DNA TGTGCCAGCAGCCAATCTAGGAACACTGAAGCTTTCTTT.